The following is a TCR beta chain sequence with its context. As yet, its antigen is unknown. TCRdb's table, derived via immunoSEQ multiplex PCR, lists solely in-frame clones and lacks some. The data hold around 220,000 clones, with less than 95% observed a single time. This entry belongs to a study of T cell responses to AZD1222 COVID-19 vaccine. Study-level results: Possibly, clonal diversity was underestimated; donors were largely white British and included more females. Of the AZD1222 recipients, only six were seropositive at baseline. CD4 TCRs linked to vaccination spanned spike, dominating at 160-218 and 743-854. No repertoire was sampled before or during the peak T cell response, only after it.

V was clipped by 2 bases and J by 8 bases, with 9 bases between them. The CDR3 sequence is 12 residues long. Germline V gene lookup returns CDR1 ENHRY and CDR2 SYGVKD. The sequence was collected from an adult who received the MenACWY meningococcal vaccine as a control. Sequenced here: peripheral blood, sampled 28 days after the second dose of the MenACWY control vaccine. This chain uses TRBV10-3 with TRBJ1-2; D is unresolved. The chain's CDR3 is CAISEEGLGYTF. DNA for the CDR3: TGTGCCATCAGTGAGGAGGGATTGGGCTACACCTTC.